Sequencing of this T cell receptor (beta chain) was carried out in a study of blood T cell repertoires in COVID-19. This clone was seen once. This table comes from immunoSEQ multiplex PCR, and its TCRdb copy is limited to in-frame clones, with some not included. The sample lists 250,000 to 400,000 clones, approximately 88% occurring once. This CDR3 has 15 residues. Germline assignment: CDR1 KGHSH and CDR2 LQKENI. The V and J ends lost 3 bases and 6 bases, in that order; junction bases with no gene match: 7. This TCR derives from a woman in her 30s with COVID-19, enrolled during active disease. J is TRBJ2-1 and V is TRBV18; TRBD2 aligns across 8 bases. Sequences were obtained from peripheral blood. The CDR3 region is CASSPGLASINEQFF. CDR3 in DNA: TGTGCCAGCTCACCCGGACTAGCATCGATCAATGAGCAGTTCTTC.